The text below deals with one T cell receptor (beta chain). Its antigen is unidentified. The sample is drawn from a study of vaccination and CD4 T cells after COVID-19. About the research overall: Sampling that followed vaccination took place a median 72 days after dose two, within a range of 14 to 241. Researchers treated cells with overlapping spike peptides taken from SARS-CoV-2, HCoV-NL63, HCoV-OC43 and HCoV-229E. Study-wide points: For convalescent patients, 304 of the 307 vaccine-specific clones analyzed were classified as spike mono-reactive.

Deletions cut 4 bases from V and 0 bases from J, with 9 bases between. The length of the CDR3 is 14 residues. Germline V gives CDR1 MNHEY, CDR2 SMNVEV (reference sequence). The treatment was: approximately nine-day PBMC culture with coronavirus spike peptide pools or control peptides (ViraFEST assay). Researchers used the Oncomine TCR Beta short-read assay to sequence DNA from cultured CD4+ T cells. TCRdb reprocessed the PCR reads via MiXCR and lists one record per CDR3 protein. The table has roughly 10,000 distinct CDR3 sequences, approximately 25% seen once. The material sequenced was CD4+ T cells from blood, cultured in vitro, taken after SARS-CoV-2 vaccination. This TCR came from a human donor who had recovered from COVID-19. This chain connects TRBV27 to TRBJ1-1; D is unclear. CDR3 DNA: TGTGCCAGCAGTTCCGGTATTATGAACACTGAAGCTTTCTTT. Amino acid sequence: CASSSGIMNTEAFF.